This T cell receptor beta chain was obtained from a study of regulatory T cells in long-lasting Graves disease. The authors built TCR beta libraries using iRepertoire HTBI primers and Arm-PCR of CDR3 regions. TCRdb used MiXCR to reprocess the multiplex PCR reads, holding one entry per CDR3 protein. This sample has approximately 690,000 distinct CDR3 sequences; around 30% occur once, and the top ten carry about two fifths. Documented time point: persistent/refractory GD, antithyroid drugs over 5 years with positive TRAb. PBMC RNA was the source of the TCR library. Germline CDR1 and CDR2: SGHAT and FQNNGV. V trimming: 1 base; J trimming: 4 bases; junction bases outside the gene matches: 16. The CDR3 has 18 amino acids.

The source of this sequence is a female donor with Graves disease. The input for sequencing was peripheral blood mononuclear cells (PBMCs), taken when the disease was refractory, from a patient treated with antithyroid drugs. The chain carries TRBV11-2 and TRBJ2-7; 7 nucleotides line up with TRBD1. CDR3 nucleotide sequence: TGTGCCAGCAGCTTAGGCCCGACTGACAGGGCATTACCTTACGAGCAGTACTTC. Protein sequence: CASSLGPTDRALPYEQYF.